One sample yielded the 12 T cell receptor beta chains listed below, sequenced in a study of cytomegalovirus exposure and HLA in healthy donors. Amplification used 60 Vbeta primers and 13 Jbeta primers. The repertoire was sequenced with immunoSEQ multiplex PCR; TCRdb's copy has only in-frame clones and lacks some. In the table there are 100,000 or so clones, 75% to 85% of which are singletons. The specimen sequenced was PBMCs. These receptors came from a young man in good health and CMV-seronegative.

The V gene is TRBV6-6, the J gene TRBJ2-5; D might be TRBD1 (6 bases). The germline V gene encodes CDR1 MNHNY and CDR2 SVGAGI (reference sequence). The CDR3 runs to 13 residues. Trimming cost V 5 bases and J 4 bases, with 11 bases left between them. The CDR3 sequence is CASSTRGGETQYF. Written as DNA, the CDR3 is TGTGCCAGCAGTACCCGAGGGGGAGAGACCCAGTACTTC.

The rearrangement uses TRBV30 and TRBJ2-2, with D tentatively TRBD1 (5 bases). This CDR3 is built from 17 residues. The V gene's germline CDR1 is GTSNPN and CDR2 SVGIG (reference sequence). Trimming left V 3 bases short and J 3 bases short, with 20 bases between. This chain's CDR3 is CAWRHPGWGRDTGELFF. The CDR3 DNA follows: TGTGCCTGGAGACACCCCGGGTGGGGCAGGGACACCGGGGAGCTGTTTTTT. Using reference TRBV30 and TRBJ2-2 for the parts outside the CDR3, the full variable domain is SQTIHQWPATLVQPVGSPLSLECTVEGTSNPNLYWYRQAAGRGLQLLFYSVGIGQISSEVPQNLSASRPQDRQFILSSKKLLLSDSGFYLCAWRHPGWGRDTGELFFGEGSRLTVL.

The CDR3 sequence is CASSETSGSSYEQYF. The CDR3 DNA is TGTGCCAGCTCAGAGACTAGCGGGAGTTCCTACGAGCAGTACTTC. The genes are TRBV18 and TRBJ2-7; 12 nucleotides align to TRBD2. CDR3 length: 15 residues. Germline CDR1 and CDR2: KGHSH and LQKENI. V shed 5 bases and J 1 base; nucleotides not matched to a gene: 3.

In its sample, this clone was seen once. This rearrangement joins TRBV19 to TRBJ1-2, with a tentative D call TRBD1 (6 bases). The CDR3 totals 15 residues. The V end was cut by 5 bases, the J end by 4 bases, with 17 bases between. Germline CDR1 LNHDA, CDR2 SQIVND (reference sequence). The CDR3 loop is CASSSRTADGYGYTF. The CDR3 DNA reads TGTGCCAGTAGTTCCAGGACAGCCGATGGCTATGGCTACACCTTC.

In its sample, this clone was seen once. The chain uses TRBV12-5 and TRBJ2-2; D is undetermined. The CDR3 sequence is 15 residues long. Per germline, CDR1 LGHNT and CDR2 FRNRAP. Deletions cut 3 bases from V and 0 bases from J, with 8 bases between. The CDR3 bases are TGTGCTAGTGGTTTCCAGTCCGCGAACACCGGGGAGCTGTTTTTT. Residues: CASGFQSANTGELFF.

The V and J genes are TRBV6-5 and TRBJ1-1; D is possibly TRBD1 (5 bases). The CDR3 spans 13 residues. CDR1 MNHEY and CDR2 SVGAGI come from the germline V gene. The V and J ends lost 4 bases and 5 bases respectively, with 11 bases between them. The CDR3 DNA reads TGTGCCAGCAGTTTAGCTGGGGGGACTGAAGCTTTCTTT. Translating it yields CASSLAGGTEAFF.

This chain links TRBV28 with TRBJ2-5, with D uncertain. CDR1 is MDHEN and CDR2 is SYDVKM in the germline V gene. The CDR3 is 12 residues long. With 6 bases removed from V and 5 bases from J, the gap between germline ends came to 10 bases. The CDR3 spells CASSSLPETQYF. CDR3 DNA: TGTGCCAGCAGCTCCCTCCCCGAGACCCAGTACTTC.

CDR3 DNA sequence: TGTGCCAGCAGCCCCCGGACTAGTGGAACCGGGGAGCTGTTTTTT. Translating gives CASSPRTSGTGELFF. The genes are TRBV7-3 and TRBJ2-2; 7 nucleotides match TRBD2. The CDR3 runs to 15 residues. Germline V CDR1 and CDR2: SGHTA, FQGTGA. Trimming removed 5 bases from V and 5 bases from J; junction bases left unmatched: 8.

This clone was found a few times. The genes are TRBV9 and TRBJ1-4; 9 positions match TRBD1. V was clipped by 3 bases and J by 7 bases; unmatched bases: 1. There are 13 residues in the CDR3. Per the germline V gene, CDR1 is SGDLS and CDR2 is YYNGEE. The CDR3 loop reads CASSGGQGEKLFF. The CDR3 bases are TGTGCCAGCAGCGGGGGACAGGGTGAAAAACTGTTTTTT.

V and J are TRBV9 and TRBJ1-5; weak D call: TRBD1 (5 bases). The CDR3 sequence is 12 residues long. The V end was cut by 7 bases, the J end by 5 bases, with 10 bases between. Germline V gene sequence: CDR1 SGDLS, CDR2 YYNGEE. The CDR3 spells CASGQGDQPQHF. The CDR3 nucleotides are TGTGCCAGCGGGCAGGGCGATCAGCCCCAGCATTTT.

This chain uses TRBV14 with TRBJ2-2; the D gene is possibly TRBD1 (6 bases). V gave up 1 base and J gave up 6 bases, with 21 bases separating them. Germline V lookup: CDR1 SGHDN, CDR2 FVKESK. This CDR3 spans 18 amino acids. CDR3 residues: CASSQVDVSGVRPGELFF. The CDR3 DNA reads TGTGCCAGCAGCCAAGTGGATGTATCAGGGGTGAGACCCGGGGAGCTGTTTTTT.

This clone has a handful of counts. This chain uses TRBV6-5 with TRBJ2-7, with D possibly being TRBD2 (6 bases). Per germline, CDR1 MNHEY and CDR2 SVGAGI. Trimming took off 2 bases at V and 5 bases at J, with 13 bases between the two ends. CDR3 length: 14 residues. The CDR3 nucleotides are TGTGCCAGCAGTTACGGAACGGCGGGGCACGAGCAGTACTTC. Translation: CASSYGTAGHEQYF.